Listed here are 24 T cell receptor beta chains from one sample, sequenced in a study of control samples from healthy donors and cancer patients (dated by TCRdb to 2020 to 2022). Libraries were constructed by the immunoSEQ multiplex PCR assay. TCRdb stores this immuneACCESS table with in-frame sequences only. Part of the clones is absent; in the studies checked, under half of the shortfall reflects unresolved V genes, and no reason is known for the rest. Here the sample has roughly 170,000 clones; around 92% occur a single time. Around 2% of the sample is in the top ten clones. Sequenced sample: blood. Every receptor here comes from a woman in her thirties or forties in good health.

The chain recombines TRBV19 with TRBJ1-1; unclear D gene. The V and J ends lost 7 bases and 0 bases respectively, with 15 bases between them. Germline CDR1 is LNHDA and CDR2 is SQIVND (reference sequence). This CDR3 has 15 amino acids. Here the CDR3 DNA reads TGTGCCAGTACCGACGGCAGACGCATGAACACTGAAGCTTTCTTT. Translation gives CASTDGRRMNTEAFF.

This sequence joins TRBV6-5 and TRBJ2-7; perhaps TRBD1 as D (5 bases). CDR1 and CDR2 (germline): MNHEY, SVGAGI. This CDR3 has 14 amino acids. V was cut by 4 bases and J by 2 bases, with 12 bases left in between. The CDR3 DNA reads TGTGCCAGCAGTTTTTCAGGGCTTGCCTACGAGCAGTACTTC. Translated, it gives CASSFSGLAYEQYF.

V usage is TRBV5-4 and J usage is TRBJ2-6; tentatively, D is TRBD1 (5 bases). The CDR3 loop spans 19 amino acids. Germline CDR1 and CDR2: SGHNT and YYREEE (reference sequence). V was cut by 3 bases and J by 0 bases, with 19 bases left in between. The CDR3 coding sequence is TGTGCCAGCAGCTGGGCCTTGGTACAGGTTAGCTCTGGGGCCAACGTCCTGACTTTC. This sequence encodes CASSWALVQVSSGANVLTF.

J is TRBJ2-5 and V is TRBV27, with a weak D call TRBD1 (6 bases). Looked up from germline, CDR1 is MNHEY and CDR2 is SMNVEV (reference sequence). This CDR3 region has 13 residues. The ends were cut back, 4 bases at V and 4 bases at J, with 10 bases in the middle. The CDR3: CASSYGGGETQYF. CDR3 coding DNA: TGTGCCAGCAGTTATGGGGGCGGAGAGACCCAGTACTTC.

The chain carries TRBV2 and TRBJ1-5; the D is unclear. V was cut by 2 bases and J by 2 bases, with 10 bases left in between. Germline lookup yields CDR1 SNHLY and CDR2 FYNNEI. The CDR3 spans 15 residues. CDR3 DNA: TGTGCCAGCAGTGAAAGGTCAGCCGGCAATCAGCCCCAGCATTTT. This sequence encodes CASSERSAGNQPQHF. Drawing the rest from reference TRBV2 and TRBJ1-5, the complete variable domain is EPEVTQTPSHQVTQMGQEVILRCVPISNHLYFYWYRQILGQKVEFLVSFYNNEISEKSEIFDDQFSVERPDGSNFTLKIRSTKLEDSAMYFCASSERSAGNQPQHFGDGTRLSIL.

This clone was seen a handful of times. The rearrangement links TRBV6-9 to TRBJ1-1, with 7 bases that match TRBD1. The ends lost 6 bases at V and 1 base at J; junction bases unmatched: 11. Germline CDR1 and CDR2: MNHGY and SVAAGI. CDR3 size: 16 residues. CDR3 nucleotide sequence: TGTGCCAGCAGAAAAAAAAGGGGGCTACGGAACACTGAAGCTTTCTTT. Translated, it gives CASRKKRGLRNTEAFF.

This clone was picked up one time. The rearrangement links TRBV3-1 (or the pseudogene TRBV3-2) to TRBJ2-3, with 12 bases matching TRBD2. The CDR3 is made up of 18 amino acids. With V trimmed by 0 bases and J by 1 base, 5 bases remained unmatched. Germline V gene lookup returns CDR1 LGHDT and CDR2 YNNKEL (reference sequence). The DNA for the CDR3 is TGTGCCAGCAGCCAAGATGCACTAGCGGGGGGTCGCACAGATACGCAGTATTTT. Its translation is CASSQDALAGGRTDTQYF.

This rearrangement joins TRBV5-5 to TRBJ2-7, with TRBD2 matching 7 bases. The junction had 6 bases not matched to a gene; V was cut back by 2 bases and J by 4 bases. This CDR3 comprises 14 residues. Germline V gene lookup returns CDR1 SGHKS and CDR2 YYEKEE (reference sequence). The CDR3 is CASSLGDYLYEQYF. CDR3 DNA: TGTGCCAGCAGCTTAGGGGACTATTTATACGAGCAGTACTTC.

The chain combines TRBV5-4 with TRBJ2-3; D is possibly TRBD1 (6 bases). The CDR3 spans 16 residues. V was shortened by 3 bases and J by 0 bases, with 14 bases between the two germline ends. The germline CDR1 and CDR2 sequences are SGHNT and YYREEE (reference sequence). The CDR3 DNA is TGTGCCAGCAGCTGGGGTCGGGACAAGAGCACAGATACGCAGTATTTT. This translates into CASSWGRDKSTDTQYF.

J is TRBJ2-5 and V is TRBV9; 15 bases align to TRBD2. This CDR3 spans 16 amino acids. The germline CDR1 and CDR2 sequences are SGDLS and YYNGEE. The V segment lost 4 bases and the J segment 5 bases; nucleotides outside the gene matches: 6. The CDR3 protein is CASSSGLAGGQETQYF. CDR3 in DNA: TGTGCCAGCAGCAGTGGACTAGCGGGGGGGCAGGAGACCCAGTACTTC.

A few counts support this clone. CDR3 bases: TGCGCCAGCAGCCAAGTTGGACGGTCGAAAAACATTCAGTACTTC. This encodes CASSQVGRSKNIQYF. This chain uses TRBV4-1 with TRBJ2-4, with D hard to call. The germline V and J ends were trimmed by 1 base and 4 bases, with 11 bases remaining between them. The CDR3 loop spans 15 amino acids. The germline V gene has CDR1 MGHRA and CDR2 YSYEKL.

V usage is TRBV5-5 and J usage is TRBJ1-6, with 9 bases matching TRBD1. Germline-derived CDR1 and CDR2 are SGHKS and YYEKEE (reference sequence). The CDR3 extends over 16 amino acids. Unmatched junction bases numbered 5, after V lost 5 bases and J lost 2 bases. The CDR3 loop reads CASSSTGGTYNSPLHF. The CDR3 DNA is TGTGCCAGCAGTTCGACAGGGGGGACCTATAATTCACCCCTCCACTTT.

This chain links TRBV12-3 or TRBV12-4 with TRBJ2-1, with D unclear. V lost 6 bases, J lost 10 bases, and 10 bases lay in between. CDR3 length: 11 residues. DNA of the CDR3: TGTGCCAGCAGCTCCCGTATGGAGCAGTTCTTC. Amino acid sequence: CASSSRMEQFF.

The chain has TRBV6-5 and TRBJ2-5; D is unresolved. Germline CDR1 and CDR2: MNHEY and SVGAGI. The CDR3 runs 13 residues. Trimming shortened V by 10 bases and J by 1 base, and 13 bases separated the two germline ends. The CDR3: CATLLDSQETQYF. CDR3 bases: TGTGCCACCCTCTTAGATAGCCAAGAGACCCAGTACTTC.

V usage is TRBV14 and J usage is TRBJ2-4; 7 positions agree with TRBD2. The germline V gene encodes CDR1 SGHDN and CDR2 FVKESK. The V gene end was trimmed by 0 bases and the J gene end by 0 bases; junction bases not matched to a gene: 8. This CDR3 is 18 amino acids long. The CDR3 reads CASSQDQSSGPAKNIQYF. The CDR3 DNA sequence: TGTGCCAGCAGCCAAGATCAGTCTAGCGGACCAGCCAAAAACATTCAGTACTTC.

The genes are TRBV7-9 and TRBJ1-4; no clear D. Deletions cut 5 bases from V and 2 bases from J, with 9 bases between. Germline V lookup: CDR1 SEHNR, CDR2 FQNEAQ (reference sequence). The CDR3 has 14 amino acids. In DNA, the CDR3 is TGTGCCAGCAGCCCCAGGACGACTAATGAAAAACTGTTTTTT. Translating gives CASSPRTTNEKLFF.

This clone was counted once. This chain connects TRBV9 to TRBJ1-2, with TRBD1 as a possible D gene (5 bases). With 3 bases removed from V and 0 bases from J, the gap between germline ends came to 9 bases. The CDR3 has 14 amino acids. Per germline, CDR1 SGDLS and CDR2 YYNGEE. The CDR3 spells CASSGTTANYGYTF. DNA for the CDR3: TGTGCCAGCAGCGGAACGACAGCTAACTATGGCTACACCTTC. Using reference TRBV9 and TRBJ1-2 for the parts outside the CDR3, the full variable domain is DSGVTQTPKHLITATGQRVTLRCSPRSGDLSVYWYQQSLDQGLQFLIQYYNGEERAKGNILERFSAQQFPDLHSELNLSSLELGDSALYFCASSGTTANYGYTFGSGTRLTVV.

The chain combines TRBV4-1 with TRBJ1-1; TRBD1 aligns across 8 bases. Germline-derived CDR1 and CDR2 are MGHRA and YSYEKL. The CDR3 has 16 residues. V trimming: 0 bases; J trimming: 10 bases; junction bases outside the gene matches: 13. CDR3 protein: CASSQDERNRGSGAFF. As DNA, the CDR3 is TGCGCCAGCAGCCAAGACGAAAGAAACAGGGGGTCGGGAGCTTTCTTT.

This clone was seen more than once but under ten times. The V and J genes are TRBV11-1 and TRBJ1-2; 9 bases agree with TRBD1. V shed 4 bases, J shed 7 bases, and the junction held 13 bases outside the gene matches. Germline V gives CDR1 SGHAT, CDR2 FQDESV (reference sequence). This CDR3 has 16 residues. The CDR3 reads CASSWDTGGAGTGYTF. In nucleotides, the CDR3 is TGTGCCAGCAGCTGGGACACAGGGGGCGCGGGGACTGGCTACACCTTC.

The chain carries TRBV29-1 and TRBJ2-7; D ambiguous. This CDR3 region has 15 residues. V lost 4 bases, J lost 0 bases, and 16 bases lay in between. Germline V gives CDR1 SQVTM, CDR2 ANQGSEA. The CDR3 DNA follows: TGCAGCGTTGCTTATTTCAGCAGTGCCTCCTACGAGCAGTACTTC. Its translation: CSVAYFSSASYEQYF.

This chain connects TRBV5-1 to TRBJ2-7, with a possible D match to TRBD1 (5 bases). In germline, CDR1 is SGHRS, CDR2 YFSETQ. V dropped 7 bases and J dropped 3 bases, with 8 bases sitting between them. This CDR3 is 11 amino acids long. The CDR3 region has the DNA TGCGCCAGCGGGGCCGGCTACGAGCAGTACTTC. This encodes CASGAGYEQYF.

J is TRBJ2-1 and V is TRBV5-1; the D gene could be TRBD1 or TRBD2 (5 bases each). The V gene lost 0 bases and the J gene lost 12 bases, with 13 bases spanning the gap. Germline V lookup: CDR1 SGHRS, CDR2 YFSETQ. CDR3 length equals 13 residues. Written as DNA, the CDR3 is TGCGCCAGCAGCTTGGGAGGGGCGGAAGCGCAGTTCTTC. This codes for CASSLGGAEAQFF.

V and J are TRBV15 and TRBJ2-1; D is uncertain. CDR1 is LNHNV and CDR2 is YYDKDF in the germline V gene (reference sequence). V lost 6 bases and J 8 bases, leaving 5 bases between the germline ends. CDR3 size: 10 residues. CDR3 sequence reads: CATRGYEQFF. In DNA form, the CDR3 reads TGTGCCACCAGAGGATATGAGCAGTTCTTC.

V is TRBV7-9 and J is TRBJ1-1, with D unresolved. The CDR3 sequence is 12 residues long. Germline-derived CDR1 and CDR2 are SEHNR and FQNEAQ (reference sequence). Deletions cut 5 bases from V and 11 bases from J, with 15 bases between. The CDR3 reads CASSKGGEGAFF. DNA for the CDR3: TGTGCCAGCAGCAAAGGAGGAGAAGGGGCTTTCTTT.